What follows are 5 T cell receptor beta chains derived from one specimen sequenced in a study of OX40 agonist ivuxolimab in advanced cancers. Clones were sequenced by immunoSEQ multiplex PCR, and TCRdb holds only the in-frame ones, with some missing. The sample consists of roughly 86,000 clones, roughly 90% of them appearing once. Material: CD4+ or CD8+ T cells sorted from blood, obtained in a trial of the OX40 agonist ivuxolimab. The source of these receptors is an adult with an advanced solid tumor such as melanoma, head and neck, liver or kidney cancer.

The chain joins TRBV7-3 to TRBJ2-2; 8 nucleotides match TRBD2. Germline values: CDR1 SGHTA, CDR2 FQGTGA. This CDR3 has 15 amino acids. The J segment lost 6 bases and the V segment lost 8 bases, leaving 11 bases of the junction unmatched. The CDR3, as DNA: TGTGCCAGCTCCGCGGGACTAGGAGGGGCCGGGGAGCTGTTTTTT. Residues: CASSAGLGGAGELFF.

This rearrangement joins TRBV28 to TRBJ2-2; 13 bases agree with TRBD2. With V trimmed by 1 base and J by 3 bases, 14 bases remained unmatched. This CDR3 is 21 amino acids long. Germline CDR1 reads MDHEN; CDR2 reads SYDVKM. CDR3 nucleotides: TGTGCCAGCAGTTTATTAAAGGGGACTAGCGGGACTTTCACCCACACCGGGGAGCTGTTTTTT. It encodes CASSLLKGTSGTFTHTGELFF.

This sequence joins TRBV30 and TRBJ1-2; D remains ambiguous. Per the germline V gene, CDR1 is GTSNPN and CDR2 is SVGIG (reference sequence). The CDR3 has 12 residues. The V gene lost 0 bases and the J gene lost 7 bases, with 9 bases spanning the gap. As DNA, the CDR3 is TGTGCCTGGAGTGTACTTGAGGTTGGCTACACCTTC. Translation gives CAWSVLEVGYTF.

V usage is TRBV10-1 and J usage is TRBJ2-2, with 7 bases aligning to TRBD1. The J segment lost 4 bases and the V segment lost 4 bases, leaving 6 bases of the junction unmatched. Germline values: CDR1 WNHNN, CDR2 SYGVQD (reference sequence). The CDR3 sequence is 15 residues long. The CDR3 sequence is CASSAEDRRTGELFF. The CDR3 bases are TGCGCCAGCAGTGCCGAGGACAGGCGCACCGGGGAGCTGTTTTTT.

The J gene is TRBJ2-1, the V gene TRBV2; possibly TRBD2 for D (6 bases). Trimming cost V 3 bases and J 4 bases, with 10 bases left between them. CDR1 is SNHLY, CDR2 FYNNEI, per germline. The CDR3 sequence is 14 residues long. CDR3 bases: TGTGCCAGCAGTGAGGGGCTAGCGTACAATGAGCAGTTCTTC. It codes for CASSEGLAYNEQFF.